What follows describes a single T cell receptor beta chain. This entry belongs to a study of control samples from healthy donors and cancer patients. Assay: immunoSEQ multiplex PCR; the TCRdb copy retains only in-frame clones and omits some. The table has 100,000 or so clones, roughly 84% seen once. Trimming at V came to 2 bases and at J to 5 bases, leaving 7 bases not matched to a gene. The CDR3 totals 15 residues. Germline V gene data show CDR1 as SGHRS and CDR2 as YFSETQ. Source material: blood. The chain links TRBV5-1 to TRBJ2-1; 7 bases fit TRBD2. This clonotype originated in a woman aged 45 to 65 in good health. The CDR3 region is CASSLAGPANNEQFF. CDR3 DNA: TGCGCCAGCAGCTTAGCGGGGCCGGCAAACAATGAGCAGTTCTTC.